The subject of this entry is one T cell receptor (beta chain). The data are from a study of a mutant IDH1 vaccine in newly diagnosed glioma. Time point described: baseline, week 1 (first vaccination visit). Treatment in this sample: pre-vaccination baseline after standard-of-care therapy. New WHO grade 3 or 4 IDH1-mutant, ATRX-lost astrocytomas were present in all donors. Sequencing used immunoSEQ multiplex PCR; TCRdb keeps in-frame clones, though not all of them. This sample has 85,000 to 100,000 clones, with 85% to 90% found just once. CDR3 length: 16 residues. V was pared by 6 bases and J by 9 bases, with 10 bases of the junction left unmatched. Germline V CDR1 and CDR2: MNHEY, SMNVEV (reference sequence).

Sequenced here: PBMCs, sampled from a glioma patient treated with radiotherapy, temozolomide or both. This TCR came from a woman aged 50 to 60 with glioma. The chain uses TRBV27 and TRBJ2-1; 14 bases are shared with TRBD2. CDR3 in amino acids: CASSNRGLAGAREQFF. CDR3 nucleotides: TGTGCCAGCAGCAACAGGGGACTAGCGGGAGCCCGTGAGCAGTTCTTC.